The entry below describes one TCR beta chain. Germline CDR1 is GTSNPN and CDR2 is SVGIG (reference sequence). The length of the CDR3 is 13 residues. V shed 3 bases, J shed 2 bases, and the junction held 3 bases outside the gene matches. As handled by the study authors: Counts of nucleated cells, estimated from reference gene primer amplification, were obtained. Here immunoSEQ multiplex PCR was the method, and the copy in TCRdb shows in-frame clones only, minus some. V, J and clone size reflect that table, while D and trimming were determined from the DNA. The repertoire holds about 210,000 clones, with 80% to 90% as singletons. This record belongs to a study of blood T cell repertoires in COVID-19. At the level of the study: There were acute and convalescent COVID-19 samples, and they came from the United States, Italy and Spain. T cells, B-cell-depleted T cells, or PBMCs provided the cDNA or gDNA that served as material.

The clonotype was recovered from a young man with active or convalescent COVID-19. The sample comprised peripheral blood. The J gene is TRBJ1-2, the V gene TRBV30; 7 bases map to TRBD1. The chain's CDR3 is CAWSEGQNYGYTF. DNA of the CDR3: TGTGCCTGGAGCGAGGGACAGAACTATGGCTACACCTTC.